This passage covers 31 T cell receptor beta chains from one sample sequenced in a study of vaccination effects on CD4 cells after COVID-19. What these receptors recognize is not known. Under the ViraFEST assay, PBMC were stimulated with viral peptide pools so that antigen-specific CD4+ T cells expanded. Sequencing was performed afterwards. Investigators separated out CD4+ T cells once approximately 11 days of culture had passed. The participants, recipients of two vaccine doses, got either BNT162b2 or mRNA-1273. The method was immunoSEQ multiplex PCR; TCRdb's version includes in-frame clones alone and lacks a portion of them. Of about 31,000 clones in the sample, 65% were seen once. Here the sequenced sample was CD4+ T cells from PBMCs cultured with SARS-CoV-2 spike peptides, taken after COVID-19 vaccination. These receptors were taken from a human donor who received a COVID-19 vaccine.

The gene calls are TRBV12-5 and TRBJ2-3; weak D call: TRBD2 (5 bases). The CDR3 has 17 residues. Germline V CDR1 and CDR2: LGHNT, FRNRAP. V was trimmed by 2 bases and J by 2 bases, leaving 17 bases between them. This chain's CDR3 is CASGLRPGSTYTDTQYF. As DNA, the CDR3 is TGTGCTAGTGGTTTGCGACCGGGATCGACTTACACAGATACGCAGTATTTT.

This rearrangement joins TRBV6-6 to TRBJ2-4; 12 bases are shared with TRBD1. This CDR3 contains 17 residues. V trimming: 5 bases; J trimming: 4 bases; junction bases outside the gene matches: 9. CDR1 is MNHNY, CDR2 SVGAGI, per germline (reference sequence). CDR3 sequence: CASSQTRDRGRKNIQYF. CDR3 DNA: TGTGCCAGCAGTCAAACGCGGGACAGGGGGCGAAAAAACATTCAGTACTTC.

CDR3 amino acids: CASSYRGRSSGANVLTF. The CDR3 DNA is TGTGCCAGTAGCTATCGAGGACGGAGCTCTGGGGCCAACGTCCTGACTTTC. V usage is TRBV19 and J usage is TRBJ2-6; D is uncertain. Germline V lookup: CDR1 LNHDA, CDR2 SQIVND (reference sequence). The CDR3 totals 17 residues. V gave up 6 bases and J gave up 0 bases, with 15 bases separating them.

The V gene is TRBV18, the J gene TRBJ2-7, with a tentative D call TRBD1 (6 bases). With 3 bases removed from V and 6 bases from J, the gap between germline ends came to 21 bases. Germline V gene lookup returns CDR1 KGHSH and CDR2 LQKENI. There are 16 residues in the CDR3. The CDR3 sequence is CASSPPQGPVGSEQYF. DNA of the CDR3: TGTGCCAGCTCACCCCCCCAGGGGCCCGTGGGCTCCGAGCAGTACTTC.

This chain joins TRBV7-2 and TRBJ2-7; D is perhaps TRBD1 or TRBD2 (5 bases each). This CDR3 contains 15 residues. The germline gives CDR1 SGHTA, CDR2 FQGNSA. V gave up 4 bases and J gave up 4 bases, with 17 bases separating them. CDR3 loop: CASSSRAGTIYEQYF. In nucleotides, the CDR3 is TGTGCCAGCAGCTCCAGAGCCGGGACGATTTACGAGCAGTACTTC.

The chain employs TRBV3-1 (or the pseudogene TRBV3-2) and TRBJ1-1; no firm D call. Trimming left V 3 bases short and J 3 bases short, with 11 bases between. Germline assignment: CDR1 LGHDT and CDR2 YNNKEL (reference sequence). This CDR3 region has 14 residues. Here the CDR3 DNA reads TGTGCCAGCAGCCATGGACCTCGGGACACTGAAGCTTTCTTT. Residues: CASSHGPRDTEAFF.

The sample holds one count of this clone. V is TRBV19 and J is TRBJ1-1; a weak D match, TRBD1 (5 bases). Trimming left V 4 bases short and J 3 bases short, with 15 bases between. CDR1 is LNHDA and CDR2 is SQIVND in the germline V gene (reference sequence). The CDR3 consists of 15 residues. The CDR3, as DNA: TGTGCCAGTAGTAGCCTTGGGGCGGGGGACACTGAAGCTTTCTTT. It is translated as CASSSLGAGDTEAFF.

The chain couples TRBV18 to TRBJ2-2; D may be TRBD2 (5 bases). V was pared by 2 bases and J by 8 bases, with 15 bases between. The CDR3 runs 15 residues. CDR1 is KGHSH and CDR2 is LQKENI in the germline V gene. CDR3 region: CASSPGLTRGGELFF. CDR3 DNA: TGTGCCAGCTCACCAGGACTGACTCGGGGAGGGGAGCTGTTTTTT.

The J gene is TRBJ2-1, the V gene TRBV27; D is unclear. With 0 bases removed from V and 6 bases from J, the gap between germline ends came to 15 bases. The CDR3 sequence is 16 residues long. Germline V gene sequence: CDR1 MNHEY, CDR2 SMNVEV (reference sequence). CDR3 nucleotide sequence: TGTGCCAGCAGTTTATCGTCGGCCTCGATCCCCAATGAGCAGTTCTTC. Its protein is CASSLSSASIPNEQFF.

The chain uses TRBV3-1 (or the pseudogene TRBV3-2) and TRBJ2-1; 7 bases agree with TRBD2. Germline V lookup: CDR1 LGHDT, CDR2 YNNKEL (reference sequence). This CDR3 region has 14 residues. The V segment lost 3 bases and the J segment 6 bases; nucleotides outside the gene matches: 5. The CDR3 spells CASSQAGVLNEQFF. The DNA of the CDR3 is TGTGCCAGCAGCCAGGCGGGAGTGCTCAATGAGCAGTTCTTC.

This chain joins TRBV30 and TRBJ1-4; possible D gene TRBD1, 5 bases. V was cut by 0 bases and J by 8 bases, with 16 bases left in between. The CDR3 runs to 15 residues. Germline V gene sequence: CDR1 GTSNPN, CDR2 SVGIG (reference sequence). For the CDR3, the DNA is TGTGCCTGGAGTGTACGGGCAGGGCGGGGGGAAAAACTGTTTTTT. It encodes CAWSVRAGRGEKLFF.

This chain uses TRBV7-9 with TRBJ2-3; the match to TRBD2 covers 8 bases. Germline V gives CDR1 SEHNR, CDR2 FQNEAQ (reference sequence). The ends lost 3 bases at V and 0 bases at J; junction bases unmatched: 5. This CDR3 region has 16 residues. CDR3 in amino acids: CASSFRSGSSTDTQYF. CDR3 sequence (DNA): TGTGCCAGCAGCTTCCGAAGCGGGAGTAGCACAGATACGCAGTATTTT.

The rearrangement joins TRBV19 to TRBJ2-7; TRBD2 matches at 7 bases. Germline V CDR1 and CDR2: LNHDA, SQIVND (reference sequence). V gave up 6 bases and J gave up 3 bases; unmatched junction bases: 11. CDR3 length: 15 amino acids. The CDR3 DNA reads as TGTGCCAGTAGGATGGGAGGGGCACAGGACTACGAGCAGTACTTC. This encodes CASRMGGAQDYEQYF.

This chain joins TRBV2 and TRBJ2-3, with D unclear. The CDR3 contains 12 residues. CDR1 and CDR2 from the germline V gene are SNHLY and FYNNEI. Trimming took off 2 bases at V and 6 bases at J, with 6 bases between the two ends. CDR3 nucleotides: TGTGCCAGCAGTGAAATCGAGGATACGCAGTATTTT. This sequence encodes CASSEIEDTQYF.

This clone came up a few times. The V call is TRBV9, the J call TRBJ2-5; D remains ambiguous. Germline V gene data show CDR1 as SGDLS and CDR2 as YYNGEE. The CDR3 length is 12 residues. Trimming removed 3 bases at V and 9 bases at J, with 12 bases between. CDR3 DNA sequence: TGTGCCAGCAGCGGACGAGATAGCCCCCAGTACTTC. Translation: CASSGRDSPQYF.

This clone was counted a few times. Here the CDR3 reads CASSLGVQGGDQETQYF. As DNA, the CDR3 is TGTGCCAGCAGCTTAGGGGTTCAGGGGGGAGACCAAGAGACCCAGTACTTC. The V and J genes are TRBV11-2 and TRBJ2-5; D is possibly TRBD1 (7 bases). In germline, CDR1 is SGHAT, CDR2 FQNNGV. There are 17 residues in the CDR3. Trimming left V 1 base short and J 0 bases short, with 15 bases between. The variable domain in full, with the rest retrieved from reference TRBV11-2 and TRBJ2-5, is EAGVAQSPRYKIIEKRQSVAFWCNPISGHATLYWYQQILGQGPKLLIQFQNNGVVDDSQLPKDRFSAERLKGVDSTLKIQPAKLEDSAVYLCASSLGVQGGDQETQYFGPGTRLLVL.

The chain couples TRBV6-5 to TRBJ2-7; D possibly corresponds to TRBD2 (6 bases). V gave up 2 bases and J gave up 1 base, with 15 bases separating them. CDR3 length equals 16 residues. Germline CDR1 and CDR2: MNHEY and SVGAGI. The CDR3 DNA sequence: TGTGCCAGCAGTTACGCCTCGGAGGGACCGTCCTACGAGCAGTACTTC. This sequence encodes CASSYASEGPSYEQYF.

V is TRBV19 and J is TRBJ2-2; the D is unclear. The CDR3 has 16 amino acids. Germline CDR1 and CDR2: LNHDA and SQIVND (reference sequence). Trimming removed 2 bases from V and 1 base from J, with 11 bases in between. The CDR3 region has the DNA TGTGCCAGTAGTATATTCGCTAGATTGAACACCGGGGAGCTGTTTTTT. Protein product: CASSIFARLNTGELFF.

The J gene is TRBJ1-5, the V gene TRBV13, with D maybe TRBD1 (5 bases). This CDR3 has 15 amino acids. CDR1 is PRHDT and CDR2 is FYEKMQ in the germline V gene (reference sequence). Trimming pared 0 bases from V and 7 bases from J, leaving 13 bases between. CDR3 protein: CASSLGPRVVQPQHF. CDR3 bases: TGTGCCAGCAGCTTAGGCCCCAGGGTGGTGCAGCCCCAGCATTTT.

This chain joins TRBV7-9 and TRBJ1-5, with D hard to call. Germline V CDR1 and CDR2: SEHNR, FQNEAQ (reference sequence). V was pared by 0 bases and J by 2 bases, with 2 bases between. The CDR3 consists of 13 residues. This chain's CDR3 is CASSLARNQPQHF. CDR3 in DNA: TGTGCCAGCAGCTTAGCCCGCAATCAGCCCCAGCATTTT. The full variable domain, in which reference TRBV7-9 and TRBJ1-5 provide the parts outside the CDR3, is DTGVSQNPRHKITKRGQNVTFRCDPISEHNRLYWYRQTLGQGPEFLTYFQNEAQLEKSRLLSDRFSAERPKGSFSTLEIQRTEQGDSAMYLCASSLARNQPQHFGDGTRLSIL.

V and J are TRBV11-3 and TRBJ2-1; 9 bases are shared with TRBD2. With 6 bases clipped from V and 8 bases from J, the junction kept 11 bases outside the gene matches. This CDR3 is 15 amino acids long. Looked up from germline, CDR1 is SGHNT and CDR2 is YENEEA. Here the CDR3 DNA reads TGTGCCAGCAGTTGGGGGACTAGCTTTGGGTATGAGCAGTTCTTC. It specifies CASSWGTSFGYEQFF. The whole variable domain, filled in from reference TRBV11-3 and TRBJ2-1, reads EAGVVQSPRYKIIEKKQPVAFWCNPISGHNTLYWYLQNLGQGPELLIRYENEEAVDDSQLPKDRFSAERLKGVDSTLKIQPAELGDSAVYLCASSWGTSFGYEQFFGPGTRLTVL.

The V call is TRBV6-5, the J call TRBJ2-5, with 9 bases matching TRBD1. This CDR3 is 16 amino acids long. V trimming: 0 bases; J trimming: 2 bases; junction bases outside the gene matches: 4. Germline CDR1 and CDR2: MNHEY and SVGAGI. CDR3 sequence reads: CASSYSYRGLQETQYF. The CDR3 bases are TGTGCCAGCAGTTACTCCTACAGGGGGCTACAAGAGACCCAGTACTTC.

This rearrangement joins TRBV30 to TRBJ1-6; D call uncertain. CDR1 and CDR2 (germline): GTSNPN, SVGIG (reference sequence). The CDR3 runs to 13 residues. V gave up 2 bases and J gave up 8 bases, with 10 bases separating them. DNA for the CDR3: TGTGCCTGGAGTTGGCAAACGGATTCACCCCTCCACTTT. As protein: CAWSWQTDSPLHF.

The V call is TRBV7-2, the J call TRBJ1-1; D gene unclear. CDR1 is SGHTA, CDR2 FQGNSA, per germline. V lost 9 bases to trimming and J lost 1 base, with 12 bases between them. There are 13 residues in the CDR3. CDR3 bases: TGTGCCAGTTCGGGGTCCCGGAACACTGAAGCTTTCTTT. This sequence encodes CASSGSRNTEAFF.

V gene TRBV2 combines with J gene TRBJ2-7; possible D gene TRBD1, 5 bases. Germline CDR1 reads SNHLY; CDR2 reads FYNNEI. The V and J ends lost 6 bases and 6 bases respectively, with 12 bases between them. CDR3 length equals 12 residues. The CDR3 sequence is CASSKDIGEQYF. DNA for the CDR3: TGTGCCAGCAGCAAGGACATAGGCGAGCAGTACTTC. Drawing the rest from reference TRBV2 and TRBJ2-7, the complete variable domain is EPEVTQTPSHQVTQMGQEVILRCVPISNHLYFYWYRQILGQKVEFLVSFYNNEISEKSEIFDDQFSVERPDGSNFTLKIRSTKLEDSAMYFCASSKDIGEQYFGPGTRLTVT.

This clone was detected only a few times. The rearrangement links TRBV6-5 to TRBJ2-1; TRBD2 matches at 7 bases. V lost 4 bases, J lost 4 bases, and 7 bases stayed unmatched. Germline CDR1 and CDR2: MNHEY and SVGAGI. The CDR3 extends over 15 amino acids. In DNA form, the CDR3 reads TGTGCCAGCAGTTCCCTGCGGGGGACTTACAATGAGCAGTTCTTC. This sequence encodes CASSSLRGTYNEQFF.

The J gene is TRBJ2-2, the V gene TRBV19; D is ambiguous. V was trimmed by 3 bases and J by 0 bases, leaving 8 bases between them. The CDR3 extends over 15 amino acids. The germline gives CDR1 LNHDA, CDR2 SQIVND (reference sequence). The CDR3 spells CASSMWTANTGELFF. The DNA for the CDR3 is TGTGCCAGTAGTATGTGGACCGCGAACACCGGGGAGCTGTTTTTT. The whole variable domain, remainder taken from reference TRBV19 and TRBJ2-2, is DGGITQSPKYLFRKEGQNVTLSCEQNLNHDAMYWYRQDPGQGLRLIYYSQIVNDFQKGDIAEGYSVSREKKESFPLTVTSAQKNPTAFYLCASSMWTANTGELFFGEGSRLTVL.

This rearrangement joins TRBV11-3 to TRBJ2-3; 8 nucleotides align to TRBD2. The CDR3 has 17 amino acids. CDR1 SGHNT and CDR2 YENEEA come from the germline V gene. V gave up 3 bases and J gave up 5 bases; unmatched junction bases: 13. The CDR3: CASSFALGSGEGDTQYF. CDR3 nucleotides: TGTGCCAGCAGCTTTGCCTTAGGTAGCGGGGAAGGAGATACGCAGTATTTT.

This clone appeared a single time. The V gene is TRBV7-9, the J gene TRBJ1-1; no reliable D call. V lost 3 bases to trimming and J lost 6 bases, with 11 bases between them. CDR3 length: 13 amino acids. CDR1 is SEHNR, CDR2 FQNEAQ, per germline (reference sequence). The CDR3, as DNA: TGTGCCAGCAGCTTCGGTCGTCTGTCTGAAGCTTTCTTT. This translates into CASSFGRLSEAFF.

A few counts support this clone. The CDR3 coding sequence is TGTGCCAGCGAGGGATTAAGGGCCGGGGAGCTGTTTTTT. This gives the protein CASEGLRAGELFF. The genes are TRBV6-5 and TRBJ2-2; a possible D gene is TRBD2 (5 bases). V was trimmed by 8 bases and J by 6 bases, leaving 13 bases between them. Germline CDR1 MNHEY, CDR2 SVGAGI. The CDR3 extends over 13 amino acids.

This clone was seen just once. The chain recombines TRBV10-2 with TRBJ2-7, with TRBD2 identical over 9 bases. The V segment lost 6 bases and the J segment 4 bases; nucleotides outside the gene matches: 7. CDR3 length equals 14 residues. Per the germline V gene, CDR1 is WSHSY and CDR2 is SAAADI. Written as DNA, the CDR3 is TGCGCCAGCAGGGGAAGCGGGAGGTCTTACGAGCAGTACTTC. Protein: CASRGSGRSYEQYF.